This entry is about one TCR beta chain. What it binds is unknown. The V and J ends lost 6 bases and 4 bases, in that order; junction bases with no gene match: 8. The V gene's germline CDR1 is DFQATT and CDR2 SNEGSKA (reference sequence). The CDR3 loop spans 15 amino acids. The treatment denotes: approximately 9-day PBMC culture with coronavirus spike peptide pools or control peptides (ViraFEST assay). This entry comes from a study of vaccination and CD4 T cells after COVID-19. Across the whole study: The convalescents comprised six males and four females, two of them Hispanic. Sampling after COVID took place at a median of around 110 days (range 35 to 161) following diagnosis. As control conditions, cultures were given either a CEFX pool serving as positive control, an HIV-1 Nef pool, or no peptide at all. The authors used overlapping spike peptides from SARS-CoV-2, HCoV-NL63, HCoV-OC43 and HCoV-229E to stimulate cells.

The Oncomine TCR Beta short-read assay was what sequenced the DNA obtained from cultured CD4+ T cells. One entry per CDR3 protein results from TCRdb running MiXCR on the PCR reads. The profile shows fewer than 20,000 distinct CDR3 sequences, around 59% of them singletons. This clonotype was obtained from a human donor who had recovered from COVID-19. The rearrangement links TRBV20-1 to TRBJ2-1; TRBD2 aligns across 11 bases. The sample was CD4+ T cells from blood, cultured in vitro. This CDR3 is CSAQTSGVGYNEQFF. The CDR3 DNA reads as TGCAGTGCACAGACTAGCGGGGTAGGGTACAATGAGCAGTTCTTC.